This T cell receptor beta chain was observed in a study of prognosis after radiotherapy for stage I lung cancer. Findings and caveats of the study: Counted unique TCR clones declined after stereotactic body radiation therapy (median approximately 9,100 versus 7,200). It was in patients who developed distant metastases that Shannon entropy after stereotactic body radiation therapy was lower.

J was trimmed by 9 bases and V by 0 bases; bases with no gene match: 2. Germline CDR1 reads SGHVS; CDR2 reads FNYEAQ. The CDR3 contains 15 residues. Every member of the patient group was node-negative on CT and PET/CT (none had prior chemotherapy, radiotherapy or other malignancies). Genomic DNA served as the source from which two-round multiplex PCR generated TCR beta CDR3 amplicons. Primers specific to each TRBV and TRBJ gene drove first-round PCR. One entry per CDR3 protein results from TCRdb running MiXCR on the multiplex PCR reads. There are 25,000 to 30,000 distinct CDR3 sequences in the sample; about 41% occur only once, and under 35% lies in the top ten. This clonotype has ten or more counts. No antigen is known for it.

The specimen comprised PBMCs, sampled before or after stereotactic body radiation therapy (not recorded which). This TCR was recovered from a donor aged 50 or older with non-small cell lung cancer. This chain uses TRBV7-6 with TRBJ2-1, with TRBD2 matching 13 bases. CDR3 in amino acids: CASSLAGLAGVEQFF. CDR3 nucleotides: TGTGCCAGCAGCTTAGCAGGACTAGCGGGAGTTGAGCAGTTCTTC.